The 10 T cell receptor beta chains reported below all come from one sample, sequenced in a study of radiation and T cells in renal cell carcinoma. Time point described: baseline pretreatment blood. Described treatment: 15 Gy SBRT to primary tumor, nephrectomy 4 weeks later. Assay used: immunoSEQ multiplex PCR; TCRdb lists only in-frame clones, some missing. Of 110,000 to 150,000 clones in the sample, approximately 82% were seen once. This sample comprised blood, obtained from a patient whose treatment included radiotherapy and nephrectomy. The receptors derive from a woman between 45 and 65 years old with renal cell carcinoma.

This clone was observed a handful of times. The chain has TRBV18 and TRBJ2-5; 8 nucleotides align to TRBD1. This CDR3 is 15 amino acids long. Germline lookup yields CDR1 KGHSH and CDR2 LQKENI. The J segment lost 2 bases and the V segment lost 4 bases, leaving 6 bases of the junction unmatched. The CDR3 DNA reads as TGTGCCAGCTCACTAACCGGGACAGGACAAGAGACCCAGTACTTC. This gives the protein CASSLTGTGQETQYF.

This clone was detected only once. The CDR3: CASSLGGQGFHEQYF. The CDR3 nucleotides read TGTGCCAGCAGCTTAGGGGGACAGGGGTTCCACGAGCAGTACTTC. V usage is TRBV7-9 and J usage is TRBJ2-7, with TRBD1 identical over 10 bases. V lost 1 base to trimming and J lost 5 bases; unmatched junction nucleotides: 5. Germline values: CDR1 SEHNR, CDR2 FQNEAQ (reference sequence). This CDR3 has 15 residues.

V gene TRBV9 combines with J gene TRBJ2-7, with TRBD1 matching over 10 bases. The germline gives CDR1 SGDLS, CDR2 YYNGEE. The CDR3 length is 15 residues. The ends lost 3 bases at V and 3 bases at J; junction bases unmatched: 6. The CDR3 loop is CASSARTGGDYEQYF. DNA for the CDR3: TGTGCCAGCAGCGCCCGGACAGGGGGGGACTACGAGCAGTACTTC.

The J gene is TRBJ1-4, the V gene TRBV27, with D perhaps TRBD1 (5 bases). Germline CDR1 and CDR2: MNHEY and SMNVEV (reference sequence). Trimming left V 4 bases short and J 4 bases short, with 7 bases between. The CDR3 contains 13 residues. CDR3 nucleotide sequence: TGTGCCAGCAGTTGGGGGTATAATGAAAAACTGTTTTTT. It yields the protein CASSWGYNEKLFF.

The chain employs TRBV5-6 and TRBJ2-5; D is ambiguous. V lost 2 bases, J lost 0 bases, and 5 bases lay in between. Germline V gene data show CDR1 as SGHDT and CDR2 as YYEEEE. The CDR3 extends over 13 amino acids. The DNA of the CDR3 is TGTGCCAGCAGCTTCTCAGACCAAGAGACCCAGTACTTC. It translates to CASSFSDQETQYF. The variable domain in full, completed from reference TRBV5-6 and TRBJ2-5, reads DAGVTQSPTHLIKTRGQQVTLRCSPKSGHDTVSWYQQALGQGPQFIFQYYEEEERQRGNFPDRFSGHQFPNYSSELNVNALLLGDSALYLCASSFSDQETQYFGPGTRLLVL.

The V and J genes are TRBV5-1 and TRBJ2-2; D may match TRBD1 or TRBD2 (5 bases each). This CDR3 has 15 residues. V shed 2 bases and J shed 3 bases, with 11 bases lying between them. Germline CDR1 and CDR2: SGHRS and YFSETQ. CDR3 sequence: CASSFGAGYTGELFF. The CDR3 DNA reads TGCGCCAGCAGCTTCGGGGCAGGGTACACCGGGGAGCTGTTTTTT.

The V and J genes are TRBV7-2 and TRBJ1-2; possibly TRBD1 for D (5 bases). The V end lost 5 bases, the J end lost 8 bases, and 18 bases lay between the germline ends. The CDR3 extends over 14 amino acids. CDR1 and CDR2 from the germline V gene are SGHTA and FQGNSA. CDR3 amino acids: CASSVTNPWGGYTF. The CDR3 DNA sequence: TGTGCCAGCAGCGTAACAAATCCCTGGGGGGGCTACACCTTC.

The chain couples TRBV6-1 to TRBJ2-4, with unresolved D. This CDR3 comprises 14 residues. Germline-derived CDR1 and CDR2 are MNHNS and SASEGT. Trimming cost V 1 base and J 3 bases, with 7 bases left between them. The CDR3 nucleotides are TGTGCCAGCAGTGAAGGACAAAACAAAAACATTCAGTACTTC. Protein sequence: CASSEGQNKNIQYF.

V and J are TRBV5-4 and TRBJ1-2; a weak D match, TRBD1 (5 bases). The CDR3 contains 13 residues. Germline CDR1 and CDR2: SGHNT and YYREEE (reference sequence). The ends were cut back, 4 bases at V and 2 bases at J, with 9 bases in the middle. The CDR3 DNA reads as TGTGCCAGCAGCCCTGACAGCAACTATGGCTACACCTTC. This encodes CASSPDSNYGYTF. The full variable domain, rest sourced from reference TRBV5-4 and TRBJ1-2, is ETGVTQSPTHLIKTRGQQVTLRCSSQSGHNTVSWYQQALGQGPQFIFQYYREEENGRGNFPPRFSGLQFPNYSSELNVNALELDDSALYLCASSPDSNYGYTFGSGTRLTVV.

As regards this clone: The sample holds other DNA sequences that translate to the same CDR3. The rearrangement joins TRBV7-2 to TRBJ2-7, with D unclear. The CDR3 runs to 11 residues. Germline CDR1 reads SGHTA; CDR2 reads FQGNSA. V was clipped by 5 bases and J by 3 bases, with 5 bases between them. CDR3 bases: TGTGCCAGCAGCCGAGGCTACGAGCAGTACTTC. This gives the protein CASSRGYEQYF.